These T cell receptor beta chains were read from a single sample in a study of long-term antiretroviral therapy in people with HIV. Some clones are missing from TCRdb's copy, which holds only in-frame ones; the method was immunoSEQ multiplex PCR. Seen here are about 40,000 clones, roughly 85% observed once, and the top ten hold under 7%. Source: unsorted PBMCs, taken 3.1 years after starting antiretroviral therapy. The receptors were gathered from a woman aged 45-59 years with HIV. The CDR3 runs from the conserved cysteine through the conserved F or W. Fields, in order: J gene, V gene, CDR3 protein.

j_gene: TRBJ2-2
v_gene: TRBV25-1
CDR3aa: CASSGPMSTGELFF

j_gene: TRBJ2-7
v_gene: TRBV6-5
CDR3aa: CASSYSKGRGFYEQYF

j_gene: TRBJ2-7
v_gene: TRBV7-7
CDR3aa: CASSPGATHYEQYF

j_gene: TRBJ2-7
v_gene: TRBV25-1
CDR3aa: CASAGMERSEQYF

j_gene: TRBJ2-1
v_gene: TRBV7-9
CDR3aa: CASSFGTSYNEQFF

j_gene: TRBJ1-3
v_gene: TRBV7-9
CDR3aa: CASSPKDTGGNTIYF

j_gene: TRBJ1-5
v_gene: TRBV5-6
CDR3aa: CASSRTGNQPQHF

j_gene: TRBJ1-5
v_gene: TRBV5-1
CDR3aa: CASSSQGGNQPQHF

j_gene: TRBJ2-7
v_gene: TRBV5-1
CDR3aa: CASSLFGTLGYEQYF

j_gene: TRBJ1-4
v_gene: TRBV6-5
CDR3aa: CASRSDRGGEKLFF

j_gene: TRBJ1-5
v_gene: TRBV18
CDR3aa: CASSPPDGYQPQHF

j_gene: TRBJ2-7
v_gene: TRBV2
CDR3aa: CASSDTSSYEQYF

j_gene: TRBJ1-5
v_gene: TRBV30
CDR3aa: CAWRGQYNQPQHF

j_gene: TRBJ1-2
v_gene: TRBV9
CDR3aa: CASSVGDRTNYGYTF